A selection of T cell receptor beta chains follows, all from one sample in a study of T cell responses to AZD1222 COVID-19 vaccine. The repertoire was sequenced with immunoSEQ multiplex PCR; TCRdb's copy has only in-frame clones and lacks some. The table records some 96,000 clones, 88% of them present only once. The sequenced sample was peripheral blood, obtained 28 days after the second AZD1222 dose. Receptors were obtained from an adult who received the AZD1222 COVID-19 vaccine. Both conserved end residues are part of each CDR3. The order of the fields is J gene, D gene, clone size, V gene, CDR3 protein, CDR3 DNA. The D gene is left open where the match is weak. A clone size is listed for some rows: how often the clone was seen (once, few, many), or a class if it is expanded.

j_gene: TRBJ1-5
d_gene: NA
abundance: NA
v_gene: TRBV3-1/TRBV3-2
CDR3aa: CASSPFRGLINQPQHF
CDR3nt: TGTGCCAGCAGCCCCTTTCGGGGACTCATCAATCAGCCCCAGCATTTT

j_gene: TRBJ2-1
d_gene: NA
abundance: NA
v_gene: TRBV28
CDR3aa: CASRPPLWVDEQFF
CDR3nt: TGTGCCAGCAGGCCCCCCCTATGGGTCGATGAGCAGTTCTTC

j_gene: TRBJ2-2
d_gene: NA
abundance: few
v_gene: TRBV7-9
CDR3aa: CASSFKGTLTGELFF
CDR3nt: TGTGCCAGCAGCTTTAAAGGGACTTTAACCGGGGAGCTGTTTTTT

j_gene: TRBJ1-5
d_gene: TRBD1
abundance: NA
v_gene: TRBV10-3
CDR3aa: CAISDTGGSNQPQHF
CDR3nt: TGTGCCATCAGTGACACAGGGGGCAGCAATCAGCCCCAGCATTTT

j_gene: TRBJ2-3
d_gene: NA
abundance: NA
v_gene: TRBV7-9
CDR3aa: CASSLYQPGPDTQYF
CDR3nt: TGTGCCAGCAGCTTATATCAGCCAGGGCCAGATACGCAGTATTTT

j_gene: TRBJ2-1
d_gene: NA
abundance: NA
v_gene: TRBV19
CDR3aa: CASGQGLLEEQFF
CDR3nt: TGTGCCAGTGGACAAGGGCTGCTTGAAGAGCAGTTCTTC

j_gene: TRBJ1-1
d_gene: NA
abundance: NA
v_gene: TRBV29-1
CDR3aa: CSVEGTPKGPEAFF
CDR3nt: TGCAGCGTTGAAGGGACCCCAAAGGGTCCTGAAGCTTTCTTT

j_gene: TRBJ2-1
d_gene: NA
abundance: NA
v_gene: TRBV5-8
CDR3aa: CASSSTDSRGDEQFF
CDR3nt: TGTGCCAGCAGCTCCACTGACTCGCGAGGCGATGAGCAGTTCTTC

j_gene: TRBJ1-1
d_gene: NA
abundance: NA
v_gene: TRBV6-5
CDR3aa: CASSRQREAFF
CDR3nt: TGTGCCAGCAGCCGACAGCGGGAAGCTTTCTTT

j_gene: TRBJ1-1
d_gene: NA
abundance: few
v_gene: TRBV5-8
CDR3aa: CASSQHRARNTEAFF
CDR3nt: TGTGCCAGCAGCCAACACAGGGCAAGGAACACTGAAGCTTTCTTT

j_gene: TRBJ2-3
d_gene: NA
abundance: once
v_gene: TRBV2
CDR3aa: CASSDLRDGTDTQYF
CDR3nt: TGTGCCAGCAGTGATTTGCGGGACGGCACAGATACGCAGTATTTT

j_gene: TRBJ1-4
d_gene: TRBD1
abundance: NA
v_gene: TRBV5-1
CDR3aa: CASSETGLSNEKLFF
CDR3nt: TGCGCCAGCAGCGAGACAGGGCTATCTAATGAAAAACTGTTTTTT

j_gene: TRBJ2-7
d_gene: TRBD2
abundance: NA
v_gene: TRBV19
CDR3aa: CASSPPPGTSGFHSYEQYF
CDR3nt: TGTGCCAGTAGTCCCCCCCCCGGGACTAGCGGGTTCCACTCCTACGAGCAGTACTTC

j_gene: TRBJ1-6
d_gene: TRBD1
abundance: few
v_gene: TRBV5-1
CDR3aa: CASSLQGPLSNSPLHF
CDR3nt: TGCGCCAGCAGCCTACAGGGGCCACTAAGTAATTCACCCCTCCACTTT

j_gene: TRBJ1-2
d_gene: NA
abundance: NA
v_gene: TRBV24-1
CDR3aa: CATATSGAGWYTF
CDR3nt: TGTGCCACAGCAACCTCCGGGGCGGGGTGGTACACCTTC

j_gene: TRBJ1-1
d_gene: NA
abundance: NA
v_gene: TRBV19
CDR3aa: CASSKYVGQGRLNTEAFF
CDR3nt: TGTGCCAGTAGTAAATATGTCGGGCAGGGGCGACTGAACACTGAAGCTTTCTTT

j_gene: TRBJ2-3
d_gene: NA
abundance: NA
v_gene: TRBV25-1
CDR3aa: CASSRGDRLYDTQYF
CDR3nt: TGTGCCAGCTCACGGGGGGACAGGTTATACGATACGCAGTATTTT

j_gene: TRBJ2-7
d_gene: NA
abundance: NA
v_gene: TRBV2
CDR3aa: CASSEVRDNRYEQYF
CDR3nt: TGTGCCAGCAGTGAAGTAAGGGACAACCGCTACGAGCAGTACTTC

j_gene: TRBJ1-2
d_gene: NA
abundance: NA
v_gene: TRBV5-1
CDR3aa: CASSDRTGMSYGYTF
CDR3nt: TGCGCCAGCAGCGATCGAACAGGGATGAGCTATGGCTACACCTTC

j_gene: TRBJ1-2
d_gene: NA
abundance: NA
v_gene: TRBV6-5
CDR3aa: CASSRGANYGYTF
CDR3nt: TGTGCCAGCAGTAGGGGGGCGAACTATGGCTACACCTTC

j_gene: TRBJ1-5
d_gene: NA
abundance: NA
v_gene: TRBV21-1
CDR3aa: CAGGGTGVNQPQHF
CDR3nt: TGTGCCGGGGGTGGGACAGGAGTTAATCAGCCCCAGCATTTT

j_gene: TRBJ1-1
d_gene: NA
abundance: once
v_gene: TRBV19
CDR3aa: CASNPVFSNTEAFF
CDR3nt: TGTGCCAGTAACCCGGTTTTCTCGAACACTGAAGCTTTCTTT

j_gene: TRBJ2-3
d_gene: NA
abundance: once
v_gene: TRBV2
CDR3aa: CASRGGYQSTDTQYF
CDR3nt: TGTGCCAGCAGGGGGGGCTACCAAAGCACAGATACGCAGTATTTT

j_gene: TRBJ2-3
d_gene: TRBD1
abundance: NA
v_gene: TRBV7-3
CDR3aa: CASSRYRGRTDTQYF
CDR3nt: TGTGCCAGCAGCCGATACAGGGGGCGGACAGATACGCAGTATTTT

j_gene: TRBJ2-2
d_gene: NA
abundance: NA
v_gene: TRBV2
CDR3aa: CASSTWSGTGELFF
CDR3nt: TGTGCCAGCAGTACCTGGTCGGGCACCGGGGAGCTGTTTTTT

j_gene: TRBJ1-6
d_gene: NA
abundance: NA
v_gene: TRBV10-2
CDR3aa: CASGAVGAESPLHF
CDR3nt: TGCGCCAGCGGTGCGGTGGGGGCTGAGTCACCCCTCCACTTT

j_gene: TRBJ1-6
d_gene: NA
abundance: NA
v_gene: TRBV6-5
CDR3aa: CASSYHKAGNSPLHF
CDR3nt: TGTGCCAGCAGTTATCACAAAGCGGGTAATTCACCCCTCCACTTT

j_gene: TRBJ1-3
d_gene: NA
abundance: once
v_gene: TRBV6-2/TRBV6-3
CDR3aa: CASSFPGRGNTIYF
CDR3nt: TGTGCCAGCAGTTTCCCGGGCCGTGGAAACACCATATATTTT

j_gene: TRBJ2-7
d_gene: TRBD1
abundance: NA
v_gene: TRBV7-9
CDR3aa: CASSPRTGILYEQYF
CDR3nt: TGTGCCAGCAGCCCGAGGACAGGGATACTCTACGAGCAGTACTTC

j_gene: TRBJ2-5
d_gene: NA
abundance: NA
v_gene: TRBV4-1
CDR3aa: CASSQGAMETQYF
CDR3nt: TGCGCCAGCAGCCAGGGGGCGATGGAGACCCAGTACTTC

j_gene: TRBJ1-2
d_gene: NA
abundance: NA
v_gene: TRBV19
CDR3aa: CASFAVYGYTF
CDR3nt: TGTGCCAGCTTCGCGGTATATGGCTACACCTTC

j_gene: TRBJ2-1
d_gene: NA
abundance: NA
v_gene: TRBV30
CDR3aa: CAWIKSGSIDEQFF
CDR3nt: TGTGCCTGGATAAAGTCGGGGAGTATCGATGAGCAGTTCTTC

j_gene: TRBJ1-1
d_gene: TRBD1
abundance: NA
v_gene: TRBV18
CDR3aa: CASSPTGTGEKNTEAFF
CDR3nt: TGTGCCAGCTCACCAACCGGGACAGGGGAGAAGAACACTGAAGCTTTCTTT

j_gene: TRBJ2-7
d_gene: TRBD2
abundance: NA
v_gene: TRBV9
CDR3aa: CASSVEASGAYEQYF
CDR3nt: TGTGCCAGCAGCGTAGAGGCTAGCGGTGCCTACGAGCAGTACTTC

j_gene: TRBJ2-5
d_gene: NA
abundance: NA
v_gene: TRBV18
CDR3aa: CASSALKIQGLETQYF
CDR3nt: TGTGCCAGCTCCGCACTTAAAATACAGGGTTTGGAGACCCAGTACTTC

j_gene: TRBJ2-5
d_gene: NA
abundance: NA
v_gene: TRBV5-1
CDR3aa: CASTESGTQETQYF
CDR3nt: TGCGCCAGCACGGAGTCGGGCACTCAAGAGACCCAGTACTTC

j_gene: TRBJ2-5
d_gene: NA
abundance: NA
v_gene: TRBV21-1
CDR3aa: CASSIVRGARETQYF
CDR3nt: TGTGCCAGCAGCATCGTTAGGGGGGCGCGTGAGACCCAGTACTTC

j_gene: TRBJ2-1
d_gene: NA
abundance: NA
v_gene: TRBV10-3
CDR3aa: CAISGSNSPAEQFF
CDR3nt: TGTGCCATCAGTGGGTCTAACTCCCCAGCTGAGCAGTTCTTC

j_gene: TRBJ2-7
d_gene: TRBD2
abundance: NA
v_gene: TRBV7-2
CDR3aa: CASSLAGTRGEQYF
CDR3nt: TGTGCCAGCAGCTTAGCGGGGACTAGAGGCGAGCAGTACTTC

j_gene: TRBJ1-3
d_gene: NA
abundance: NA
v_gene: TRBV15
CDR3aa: CATSRRTGERVGGNTIYF
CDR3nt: TGTGCCACCAGCAGACGGACCGGGGAACGGGTGGGGGGAAACACCATATATTTT

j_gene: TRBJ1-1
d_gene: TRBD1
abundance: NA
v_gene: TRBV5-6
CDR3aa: CASSQLRNQGAATEAFF
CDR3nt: TGTGCCAGCAGCCAACTTAGGAACCAGGGGGCGGCGACTGAAGCTTTCTTT

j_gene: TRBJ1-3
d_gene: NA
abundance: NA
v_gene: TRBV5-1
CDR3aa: CASSLGGTDSGNTIYF
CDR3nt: TGCGCCAGCAGCTTGGGGGGTACAGACTCTGGAAACACCATATATTTT

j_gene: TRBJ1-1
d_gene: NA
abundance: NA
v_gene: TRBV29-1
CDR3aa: CSVETDRETEAFF
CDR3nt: TGCAGCGTTGAGACTGACAGAGAGACTGAAGCTTTCTTT

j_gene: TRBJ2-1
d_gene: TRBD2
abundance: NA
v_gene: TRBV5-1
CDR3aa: CASSLGGGRPQVNEQFF
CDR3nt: TGCGCCAGCAGCTTGGGGGGAGGGAGGCCCCAGGTCAATGAGCAGTTCTTC

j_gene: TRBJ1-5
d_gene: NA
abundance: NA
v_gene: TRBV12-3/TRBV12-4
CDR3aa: CASSLAEDQPQHF
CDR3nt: TGTGCCAGCAGTTTAGCGGAGGATCAGCCCCAGCATTTT

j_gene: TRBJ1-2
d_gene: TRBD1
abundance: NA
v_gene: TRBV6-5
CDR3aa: CASSRTGYGYTF
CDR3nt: TGTGCCAGCAGTAGGACAGGCTATGGCTACACCTTC

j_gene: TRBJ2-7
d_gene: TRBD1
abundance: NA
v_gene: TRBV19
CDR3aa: CASSKRTGGAEQYF
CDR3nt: TGTGCCAGTAGTAAGCGGACAGGGGGCGCCGAGCAGTACTTC

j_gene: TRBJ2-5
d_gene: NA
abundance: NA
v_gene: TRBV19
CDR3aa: CASSIQAQETQYF
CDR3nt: TGTGCCAGTAGTATCCAAGCCCAAGAGACCCAGTACTTC

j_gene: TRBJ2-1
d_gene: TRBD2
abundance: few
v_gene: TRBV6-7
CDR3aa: CASSTTSGRGDNEQFF
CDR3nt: TGTGCCAGCAGTACCACTAGCGGGAGGGGGGACAATGAGCAGTTCTTC

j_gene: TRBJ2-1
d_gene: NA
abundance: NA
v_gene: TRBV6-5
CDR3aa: CASTDQTLQFF
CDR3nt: TGTGCCAGCACCGACCAGACTTTACAGTTCTTC

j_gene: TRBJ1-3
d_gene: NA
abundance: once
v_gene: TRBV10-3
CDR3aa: CAISHPAGTIYF
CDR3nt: TGTGCCATCAGTCATCCCGCGGGCACCATATATTTT

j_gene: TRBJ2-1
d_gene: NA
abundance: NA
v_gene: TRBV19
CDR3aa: CASRGIRNEQFF
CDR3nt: TGTGCCAGTAGGGGGATCAGGAATGAGCAGTTCTTC

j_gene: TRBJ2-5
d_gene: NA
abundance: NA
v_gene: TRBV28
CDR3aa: CASKFSGTQYF
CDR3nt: TGTGCCAGCAAATTTAGTGGGACCCAGTACTTC

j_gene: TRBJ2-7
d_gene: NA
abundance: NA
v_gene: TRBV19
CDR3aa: CASSLGPGHEQYF
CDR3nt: TGTGCCAGTTCCTTGGGCCCCGGCCACGAGCAGTACTTC

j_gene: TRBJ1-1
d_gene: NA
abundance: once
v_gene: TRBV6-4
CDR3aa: CASSRTQGEGQEAFF
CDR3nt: TGTGCCAGCAGCCGCACTCAGGGAGAGGGGCAAGAAGCTTTCTTT

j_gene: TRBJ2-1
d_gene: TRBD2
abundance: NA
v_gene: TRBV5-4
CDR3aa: CASSPDGLGDNEQFF
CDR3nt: TGTGCCAGCAGCCCCGACGGACTAGGTGACAATGAGCAGTTCTTC